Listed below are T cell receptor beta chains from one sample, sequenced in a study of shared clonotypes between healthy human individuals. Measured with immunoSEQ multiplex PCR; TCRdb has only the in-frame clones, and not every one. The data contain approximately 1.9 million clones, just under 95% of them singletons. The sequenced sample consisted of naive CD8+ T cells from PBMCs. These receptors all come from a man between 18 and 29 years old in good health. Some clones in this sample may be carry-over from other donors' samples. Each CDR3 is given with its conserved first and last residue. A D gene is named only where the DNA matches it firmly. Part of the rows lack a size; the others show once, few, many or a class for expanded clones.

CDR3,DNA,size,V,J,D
CASTRPGELFF,TGTGCCAGCACCCGACCCGGGGAGCTGTTTTTT,NA,TRBV28,TRBJ2-2,NA
CASSPGGTEAFF,TGTGCCAGCAGCCCTGGAGGCACTGAAGCTTTCTTT,NA,TRBV5-6,TRBJ1-1,NA
CAISEPRPDRAGNYGYTF,TGTGCCATCAGTGAACCTCGCCCGGACAGGGCTGGAAACTATGGCTACACCTTC,NA,TRBV10-3,TRBJ1-2,TRBD1
CASSEWGAAGELFF,TGTGCCAGCAGTGAATGGGGGGCGGCCGGGGAGCTGTTTTTT,NA,TRBV2,TRBJ2-2,NA
CASSPVWQETQYF,TGTGCCAGCAGCCCGGTATGGCAAGAGACCCAGTACTTC,NA,TRBV7-9,TRBJ2-5,NA
CASSGGIRVNTNEKLFF,TGCGCCAGCAGCGGGGGGATCCGAGTTAATACTAATGAAAAACTGTTTTTT,NA,TRBV5-1,TRBJ1-4,NA
CASMKHRGQGIGNQPQHF,TGTGCCAGCATGAAACACCGGGGACAGGGAATAGGAAATCAGCCCCAGCATTTT,once,TRBV27,TRBJ1-5,TRBD1
CAWSGERAYNEQFF,TGTGCCTGGAGTGGAGAGCGGGCCTACAATGAGCAGTTCTTC,NA,TRBV30,TRBJ2-1,NA
CASSLGSGSPYEQYF,TGTGCCAGCAGTTTAGGTAGCGGGAGCCCCTACGAGCAGTACTTC,NA,TRBV27,TRBJ2-7,TRBD2
CASSMGQAYEQYF,TGTGCCAGTTCTATGGGACAGGCGTACGAGCAGTACTTC,NA,TRBV5-4,TRBJ2-7,TRBD1
CASYPRATGSYGYTF,TGTGCCAGTTATCCCCGGGCGACAGGGAGCTATGGCTACACCTTC,once,TRBV28,TRBJ1-2,TRBD1
CASSLLGRGGNIQYF,TGTGCCAGCAGTTTATTGGGCCGAGGTGGAAACATTCAGTACTTC,once,TRBV28,TRBJ2-4,NA
CASSVERRGPFADTQYF,TGTGCCAGCAGCGTAGAACGTCGGGGTCCCTTCGCAGATACGCAGTATTTT,once,TRBV9,TRBJ2-3,NA
CASSNDREVRGYTF,TGTGCCAGCAGCAACGACAGGGAAGTCCGTGGCTACACCTTC,NA,TRBV9,TRBJ1-2,TRBD1
CASSPLGQGFMNTEAFF,TGTGCCAGTAGTCCACTCGGACAGGGATTTATGAACACTGAAGCTTTCTTT,NA,TRBV19,TRBJ1-1,TRBD1
CASSQGGIVQYF,TGTGCCAGCAGCCAAGGGGGGATCGTGCAGTACTTC,NA,TRBV14,TRBJ2-7,NA
CASSFAGTSSYEQYF,TGTGCCAGCAGCTTCGCCGGGACTAGCTCCTACGAGCAGTACTTC,NA,TRBV28,TRBJ2-7,TRBD2
CASTPRGADTQYF,TGTGCCAGCACCCCCAGGGGGGCAGATACGCAGTATTTT,NA,TRBV2,TRBJ2-3,NA
CASSQLGVHQPQHF,TGCGCCAGCAGCCAATTGGGCGTACATCAGCCCCAGCATTTT,NA,TRBV4-1,TRBJ1-5,NA
CASSSRTGGASYEQYF,TGTGCCAGCAGTTCTCGGACAGGGGGTGCGTCCTACGAGCAGTACTTC,NA,TRBV28,TRBJ2-7,TRBD1
CASSQAARQGFNEQFF,TGCGCCAGCAGCCAAGCGGCAAGACAGGGATTCAATGAGCAGTTCTTC,NA,TRBV4-3,TRBJ2-1,TRBD1
CASSQVRLRLDTGELFF,TGCGCCAGCAGCCAAGTCCGGCTCCGCCTGGACACCGGGGAGCTGTTTTTT,once,TRBV4-1,TRBJ2-2,NA
CASSVDQDRGFTGELFF,TGTGCCAGCAGCGTAGATCAGGACAGGGGATTCACCGGGGAGCTGTTTTTT,few,TRBV9,TRBJ2-2,TRBD1
CASSSKGHLNQPQHF,TGTGCCAGCAGCAGCAAGGGACATCTTAATCAGCCCCAGCATTTT,NA,TRBV7-8,TRBJ1-5,NA
CASSEVWGTGSYNEQFF,TGTGCCAGCAGTGAGGTTTGGGGGACAGGGTCCTACAATGAGCAGTTCTTC,once,TRBV2,TRBJ2-1,TRBD1
CASSSPTGLEGETQYF,TGTGCCAGCAGCTCCCCGACCGGCCTCGAGGGGGAGACCCAGTACTTC,NA,TRBV7-9,TRBJ2-5,NA
CASPLGSNYGYTF,TGTGCCAGCCCCCTTGGGTCCAACTATGGCTACACCTTC,NA,TRBV7-9,TRBJ1-2,NA
CASSRGQKPYEQYF,TGTGCCAGCAGCCGGGGACAGAAACCATACGAGCAGTACTTC,NA,TRBV5-6,TRBJ2-7,TRBD1
CASSLGLTGASWETVAEQYF,TGTGCCAGCAGCCTCGGGTTGACGGGGGCCAGTTGGGAAACGGTGGCCGAGCAGTACTTC,NA,TRBV28,TRBJ2-7,NA
CASSIESRQGGYGYTF,TGTGCCAGTAGTATAGAAAGTCGACAGGGAGGCTATGGCTACACCTTC,NA,TRBV19,TRBJ1-2,TRBD1
CASSQWDNTDTQYF,TGTGCCAGCAGTCAGTGGGACAACACAGATACGCAGTATTTT,NA,TRBV27,TRBJ2-3,NA
CASSPHTGLSSYEQYF,TGTGCCAGCAGCCCACATACAGGGCTAAGCTCCTACGAGCAGTACTTC,once,TRBV14,TRBJ2-7,NA
CASSLLGSGNTIYF,TGTGCCAGCAGTTTATTGGGCTCTGGAAACACCATATATTTT,NA,TRBV2,TRBJ1-3,NA
CASYPDLNYGYTF,TGTGCCAGTTACCCAGATTTAAACTATGGCTACACCTTC,NA,TRBV2,TRBJ1-2,NA
CASSLAAVYEGYTF,TGTGCCAGCAGCTTAGCGGCGGTCTATGAAGGCTACACCTTC,NA,TRBV7-9,TRBJ1-2,NA
CASSQWEEPYEQYF,TGTGCCAGCAGCCAATGGGAGGAGCCTTACGAGCAGTACTTC,NA,TRBV14,TRBJ2-7,NA
CASSLRLADETQYF,TGTGCCAGCAGCTTAAGGCTAGCGGACGAGACCCAGTACTTC,NA,TRBV7-8,TRBJ2-5,TRBD2
CASSFGYSVQETQYF,TGTGCCAGCAGTTTCGGCTACTCGGTCCAAGAGACCCAGTACTTC,NA,TRBV28,TRBJ2-5,NA
CASSILRGEAFF,TGTGCCAGTAGTATCCTCAGGGGCGAAGCTTTCTTT,NA,TRBV19,TRBJ1-1,NA
CASRSREGDYGYTF,TGTGCCAGCAGGTCGCGGGAGGGGGACTATGGCTACACCTTC,once,TRBV11-2,TRBJ1-2,NA
CATSTRQPYEQYF,TGTGCCACCAGCACCCGACAGCCCTACGAGCAGTACTTC,NA,TRBV15,TRBJ2-7,NA
CASSQEGPEWLGTDTQYF,TGCGCCAGCAGCCAAGAGGGCCCAGAATGGTTGGGCACAGATACGCAGTATTTT,once,TRBV4-1,TRBJ2-3,NA
CARESSNQPQHF,TGTGCCAGGGAAAGCAGCAATCAGCCCCAGCATTTT,NA,TRBV7-3,TRBJ1-5,NA
CASSYGLPNTGELFF,TGTGCCAGCAGCTACGGACTACCGAACACCGGGGAGCTGTTTTTT,once,TRBV5-4,TRBJ2-2,NA
CASSWSRSGNTIYF,TGTGCCAGCAGTTGGAGTCGCTCTGGAAACACCATATATTTT,NA,TRBV28,TRBJ1-3,NA
CASSEGQVAYEQYF,TGTGCCAGCAGTGAGGGACAGGTTGCCTACGAGCAGTACTTC,NA,TRBV6-1,TRBJ2-7,TRBD1
CASSAQGNYHGYTF,TGTGCCAGCAGCGCACAGGGTAATTATCATGGCTACACCTTC,NA,TRBV9,TRBJ1-2,NA
CASGLTGWVGYTF,TGTGCTAGTGGTTTGACAGGGTGGGTTGGCTACACCTTC,once,TRBV12-5,TRBJ1-2,NA
CASSTKGGSSYNEQFF,TGTGCCAGTTCAACAAAAGGGGGCAGCTCCTACAATGAGCAGTTCTTC,NA,TRBV27,TRBJ2-1,TRBD1